These T cell receptor beta chains were read from a single sample in a study of T cell repertoires in cytomegalovirus infection. Each CDR3 protein gets one entry after TCRdb re-called the reads with MiXCR. The repertoire holds under 850,000 distinct CDR3 sequences, roughly 35% seen once, with 2.5% to 3% in the top ten. The sequenced sample consisted of PBMCs. These TCRs come from a human donor in good health (CMV status not recorded). Some clones in this sample may be carry-over from other donors' samples. The CDR3 runs from the conserved cysteine through the conserved F or W. A D gene is named only where the DNA matches it firmly. Only some rows state a clone size, as once, few, many or a class for expanded clones.

D gene	V gene	J gene	clone size	CDR3 DNA	CDR3 protein
TRBD1	TRBV27	TRBJ2-7	.	TGTGCCAGCAGCTACACGTACGGGACAGGGCGCTACGAGCAGTACTTC	CASSYTYGTGRYEQYF
TRBD2	TRBV12-3/TRBV12-4	TRBJ2-1	.	TGTGCCAGCAGTCATCTCGGCGGGAGTTATTACAAGGAGCAGTTCTTC	CASSHLGGSYYKEQFF
TRBD2	TRBV14	TRBJ2-1	.	TGTGCCAGCAGCCAAGATCGGGGAGCGGGGTTTCGCAATGAGCAGTTCTTC	CASSQDRGAGFRNEQFF
TRBD1	TRBV6-1	TRBJ2-1	once	TGTGCCAGCGGGGGACAGTCCAGCTCCTACAATGAGCAGTTCTTC	CASGGQSSSYNEQFF
.	TRBV3-1	TRBJ2-5	many	TGTGCCAGCAGCCAAGCGGGGACCCAGTACTTC	CASSQAGTQYF
TRBD2	TRBV20-1	TRBJ2-3	.	TGCAGTGCGCAAACGGGACTAGCGGTAACAGATACGCAGTATTTT	CSAQTGLAVTDTQYF
TRBD2	TRBV25-1	TRBJ2-7	.	TGTGCCAGCAGTGACCAGGGACTAGCGGGAGGCGAGCAGTACTTC	CASSDQGLAGGEQYF
TRBD1	TRBV28	TRBJ2-7	.	TGTGCCAGCTACACGGACAGGGGCACCTACGAGCAGTACTTC	CASYTDRGTYEQYF
.	TRBV6-1	TRBJ2-7	.	TGTGCCAGCAGATTACAGGGTAAGGACCGCGAGCAGTACTTC	CASRLQGKDREQYF
.	TRBV12-3/TRBV12-4	TRBJ1-5	.	TGTGCCAGCAGTTCAGGTCCCTTGAAGCCCCAGCATTTT	CASSSGPLKPQHF
.	TRBV19	TRBJ2-7	once	TGTGCCAGTAGTATACTACCTACCTACGAGCAGTACTTC	CASSILPTYEQYF
.	TRBV7-2	TRBJ1-1	.	TGTGCCAGCAGCCCATACAGGGTTGGGAACACTGAAGCTTTCTTT	CASSPYRVGNTEAFF
TRBD1	TRBV2	TRBJ1-2	.	TGTGCCAGCAGTGCGAACCTAGGACAGGGCGGCTATGGCTACACCTTC	CASSANLGQGGYGYTF
TRBD1	TRBV6-1	TRBJ2-5	few	TGTGCCAGCAGTGAAGGGACAGGGACGGGGGAGACCCAGTACTTC	CASSEGTGTGETQYF
TRBD2	TRBV24-1	TRBJ2-1	few	TGTGCCACCAGTGATTTTCTGACTAGCGGTTCCAATGAGCAGTTCTTC	CATSDFLTSGSNEQFF
TRBD2	TRBV4-2	TRBJ2-7	.	TGTGCCAGCAGCCACCCCCATCGACTAGCGGGGGTTCTTTACGAGCAGTACTTC	CASSHPHRLAGVLYEQYF
TRBD1	TRBV6-5	TRBJ1-1	.	TGTGCCAGCAGCCCGGCACAGGGGGGATACACTGAAGCTTTCTTT	CASSPAQGGYTEAFF
TRBD1	TRBV12-3/TRBV12-4	TRBJ2-3	few	TGTGCCAGCAGTTTCGGGGACAGGGGCGCAGATACGCAGTATTTT	CASSFGDRGADTQYF
TRBD2	TRBV7-2	TRBJ2-1	many	TGTGCCAGCAGCTTAAAGCCCGCTAGCGGGAGGTATACGGTTTCCTACAATGAGCAGTTCTTC	CASSLKPASGRYTVSYNEQFF
.	TRBV12-3/TRBV12-4	TRBJ1-1	few	TGTGCCAGCAGTTTTTCGCGGGATGGGGCTTTCTTT	CASSFSRDGAFF
TRBD2	TRBV29-1	TRBJ2-3	.	TGCAGCGTTTTGGCGGGGGGCGTCACAGATACGCAGTCTTTT	CSVLAGGVTDTQSF
.	TRBV6-1	TRBJ1-5	.	TGTGCCAGCACGGGCCTTACCTATCAGCCCCAGCATTTT	CASTGLTYQPQHF
TRBD2	TRBV7-2	TRBJ2-2	.	TGTGCCAGCACCGGGGGGGGGATCACCGGGGAGCTGTTTTTT	CASTGGGITGELFF